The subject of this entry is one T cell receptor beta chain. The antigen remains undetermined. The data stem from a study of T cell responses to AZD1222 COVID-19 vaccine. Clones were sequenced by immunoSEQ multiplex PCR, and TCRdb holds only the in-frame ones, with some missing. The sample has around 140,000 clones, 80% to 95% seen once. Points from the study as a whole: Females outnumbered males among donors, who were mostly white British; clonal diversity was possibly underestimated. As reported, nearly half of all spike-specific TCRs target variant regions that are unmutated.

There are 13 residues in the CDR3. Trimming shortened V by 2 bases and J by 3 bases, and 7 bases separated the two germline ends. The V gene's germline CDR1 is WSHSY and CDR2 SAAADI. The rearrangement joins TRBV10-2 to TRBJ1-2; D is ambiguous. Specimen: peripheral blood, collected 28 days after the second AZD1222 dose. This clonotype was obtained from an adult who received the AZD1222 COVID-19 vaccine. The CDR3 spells CASSEPDHYGYTF. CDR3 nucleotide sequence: TGCGCCAGCAGTGAGCCGGATCACTATGGCTACACCTTC.